A selection of T cell receptor beta chains follows, all from one sample in a study of CD8 T cells in Susac syndrome. TCRdb processed the immunoSEQ multiplex PCR reads anew with MiXCR; each CDR3 protein has one entry. The sample lists 190,000 or so distinct CDR3 sequences, around 95% seen once, with around 0.08% in the top ten. Input material: CD4+ T cells from PBMCs. The receptors come from a human donor with multiple sclerosis. CDR3s include the opening cysteine and the closing phenylalanine or tryptophan. D genes are given only for firm matches. The listing skips clone size in some rows; elsewhere it reads once, few, many or a size class.

CDR3 protein	CDR3 DNA	D gene	V gene	J gene	CDR3 length	clone size
CASSVGDNQPQHF	TGTGCCAGCAGCGTAGGCGACAATCAGCCCCAGCATTTT	NA	TRBV9	TRBJ1-5	13	NA
CAPSTGGQTGELFF	TGTGCCCCCAGTACGGGGGGGCAAACCGGGGAGCTGTTTTTT	TRBD2	TRBV7-9	TRBJ2-2	14	NA
CASSQGTGNSPLHF	TGTGCCAGCAGCCAAGGCACAGGGAATTCACCCCTCCACTTT	NA	TRBV3-1	TRBJ1-6	14	few
CASSDGGGTDTQYF	TGTGCCAGCAGCGACGGGGGTGGGACAGATACGCAGTATTTT	NA	TRBV3-1	TRBJ2-3	14	NA
CSVGGGEGYGYTF	TGCAGCGTTGGAGGGGGGGAGGGCTATGGCTACACCTTC	NA	TRBV29-1	TRBJ1-2	13	NA
CAWSPGQASSALHF	TGTGCCTGGAGTCCGGGACAGGCTTCATCAGCCCTCCACTTT	TRBD1	TRBV30	TRBJ1-6	14	NA
CASSQENLVAFF	TGTGCCAGCAGCCAAGAGAACCTAGTGGCTTTCTTT	NA	TRBV3-1	TRBJ1-1	12	NA
CASSPLRLSGSNYGYTF	TGTGCCAGCAGCCCCCTGAGGTTAAGCGGATCAAACTATGGCTACACCTTC	NA	TRBV6-1	TRBJ1-2	17	NA
CSAPPPLIGADTQYF	TGCAGCGCCCCGCCCCCCTTGATAGGGGCAGATACGCAGTATTTT	NA	TRBV29-1	TRBJ2-3	15	NA
CASRRQGLGVGEQFF	TGTGCCAGCCGCCGACAGGGGCTGGGGGTGGGAGAGCAGTTCTTC	TRBD1	TRBV11-2	TRBJ2-1	15	NA
CASSLGRPMNTEAFF	TGTGCCAGCAGCTTAGGGAGACCCATGAACACTGAAGCTTTCTTT	NA	TRBV7-9	TRBJ1-1	15	NA
CSVEDFTVLWETQYF	TGCAGCGTTGAAGATTTTACGGTTTTGTGGGAGACCCAGTACTTC	NA	TRBV29-1	TRBJ2-5	15	once
CASSYSGDYNSPLHF	TGTGCCAGCAGTTACTCTGGGGATTATAATTCACCCCTCCACTTT	NA	TRBV6-6	TRBJ1-6	15	NA
CAWSVRSGETAEQFF	TGTGCCTGGAGTGTACGATCGGGAGAAACTGCTGAGCAGTTCTTC	NA	TRBV30	TRBJ2-1	15	NA
CASSPLSSSGANVLTF	TGTGCCAGCAGCCCCCTAAGCAGCTCTGGGGCCAACGTCCTGACTTTC	NA	TRBV9	TRBJ2-6	16	NA
CSGEGPDDTQYF	TGCAGTGGGGAGGGCCCAGACGATACGCAGTATTTT	TRBD2	TRBV20-1	TRBJ2-3	12	NA
CASSRRSGEEQYF	TGTGCCAGCAGCAGACGGTCAGGGGAAGAGCAGTACTTC	NA	TRBV11-2	TRBJ2-7	13	NA
CASSSPRGPQSETQYF	TGTGCCAGCAGCTCGCCTAGAGGACCGCAGTCAGAGACCCAGTACTTC	NA	TRBV7-6	TRBJ2-5	16	NA
CASSQDPGTGRTDTQYF	TGTGCCAGCAGCCAAGATCCAGGGACCGGACGCACAGATACGCAGTATTTT	NA	TRBV3-1	TRBJ2-3	17	NA
CSAGHGPRNEQFF	TGCAGTGCGGGCCACGGGCCGAGGAATGAGCAGTTCTTC	NA	TRBV20-1	TRBJ2-1	13	NA
CAWSQGITGELFF	TGTGCCTGGTCGCAGGGGATCACCGGGGAGCTGTTTTTT	NA	TRBV30	TRBJ2-2	13	NA
CSAQGDREVRGYTF	TGCAGTGCCCAAGGAGACAGGGAGGTTCGTGGCTACACCTTC	TRBD1	TRBV20-1	TRBJ1-2	14	NA
CASGALGLYEQFF	TGTGCCAGCGGGGCTCTGGGGCTGTATGAGCAGTTCTTC	NA	TRBV7-3	TRBJ2-1	13	NA
CASSQPGQGSETQYF	TGCGCCAGCAGCCAGCCGGGACAGGGCTCGGAGACCCAGTACTTC	TRBD1	TRBV4-1	TRBJ2-5	15	NA
CASSQDTTSYGYTF	TGTGCCAGCAGCCAAGATACCACCAGCTATGGCTACACCTTC	NA	TRBV3-1	TRBJ1-2	14	NA
CSARDSGGGRSEQFF	TGCAGTGCTAGAGATTCAGGCGGGGGGAGAAGTGAGCAGTTCTTC	TRBD2	TRBV20-1	TRBJ2-1	15	NA
CASSLAGGELF	TGTGCCAGCAGCTTAGCAGGGGGCGAGCTCTTC	TRBD1	TRBV5-6	TRBJ2-1	11	NA
CASSLEGSKNIQYF	TGTGCCAGCAGTTTGGAAGGGTCCAAAAACATTCAGTACTTC	NA	TRBV12-3/TRBV12-4	TRBJ2-4	14	NA
CASSPSGGGTYGYTF	TGTGCCAGCAGCCCCAGTGGAGGCGGTACCTATGGCTACACCTTC	NA	TRBV9	TRBJ1-2	15	NA
CASSYWNQETQYF	TGTGCCAGCAGTTACTGGAATCAAGAGACCCAGTACTTC	NA	TRBV6-6	TRBJ2-5	13	NA
CSALGTGEKTQYF	TGCAGTGCTTTGGGGACAGGGGAAAAGACCCAGTACTTC	TRBD1	TRBV20-1	TRBJ2-5	13	NA
CASSPGRVEETRYF	TGCGCCAGCAGCCCCGGGAGGGTGGAAGAGACCCGGTACTTC	TRBD2	TRBV4-1	TRBJ2-5	14	NA
CASSGGSETQYF	TGTGCCAGCAGTGGGGGATCCGAGACCCAGTACTTC	NA	TRBV2	TRBJ2-5	12	NA
CASTSGSPDTQYF	TGTGCCAGCACCTCCGGTTCGCCAGATACGCAGTATTTT	NA	TRBV6-5	TRBJ2-3	13	NA
CSARGDRGRGDTQYF	TGCAGTGCTAGAGGAGACAGGGGGCGGGGAGATACGCAGTATTTT	TRBD1	TRBV20-1	TRBJ2-3	15	NA
CASSYSTAGEAFF	TGTGCCAGCAGTTACTCGACAGCTGGAGAAGCTTTCTTT	NA	TRBV6-6	TRBJ1-1	13	NA
CSARDLGVQETQYF	TGCAGTGCTAGAGATCTGGGGGTCCAAGAGACCCAGTACTTC	NA	TRBV20-1	TRBJ2-5	14	once
CATSFRGVQPQHF	TGTGCCACCAGCTTCAGGGGAGTCCAGCCCCAGCATTTT	NA	TRBV15	TRBJ1-5	13	NA
CSVGRTAKPEAFF	TGCAGCGTTGGTAGGACAGCGAAACCTGAAGCTTTCTTT	NA	TRBV29-1	TRBJ1-1	13	NA
CAWSRGLEPQHF	TGTGCCTGGAGTAGGGGGCTGGAGCCCCAGCATTTT	TRBD1	TRBV30	TRBJ1-5	12	NA
CSAKASGGFFYNEQFF	TGCAGTGCTAAGGCTAGCGGGGGTTTCTTCTACAATGAGCAGTTCTTC	TRBD2	TRBV20-1	TRBJ2-1	16	NA
CASSQRTLVTYQETQYF	TGTGCCAGCAGCCAGAGGACCCTAGTAACGTACCAAGAGACCCAGTACTTC	NA	TRBV11-2	TRBJ2-5	17	NA